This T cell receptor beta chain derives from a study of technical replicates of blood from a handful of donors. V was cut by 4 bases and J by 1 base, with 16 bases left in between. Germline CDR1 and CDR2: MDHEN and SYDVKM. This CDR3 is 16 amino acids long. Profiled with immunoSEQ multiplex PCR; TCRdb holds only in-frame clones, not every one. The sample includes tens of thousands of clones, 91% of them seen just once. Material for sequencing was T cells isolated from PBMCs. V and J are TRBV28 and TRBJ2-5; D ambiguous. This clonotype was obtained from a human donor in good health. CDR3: CASSYYRTAPQETQYF. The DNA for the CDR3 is TGTGCCAGCAGTTATTATAGAACAGCTCCCCAAGAGACCCAGTACTTC.